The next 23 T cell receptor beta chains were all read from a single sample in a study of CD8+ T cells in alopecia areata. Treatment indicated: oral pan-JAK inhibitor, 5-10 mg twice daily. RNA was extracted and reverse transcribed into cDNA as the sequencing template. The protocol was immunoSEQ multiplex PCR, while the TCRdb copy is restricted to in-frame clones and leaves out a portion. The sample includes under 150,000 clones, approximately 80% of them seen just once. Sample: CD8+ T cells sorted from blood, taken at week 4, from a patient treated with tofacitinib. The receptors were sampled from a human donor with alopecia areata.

The CDR3 bases are TGTGCCAGTACCCTCGGCAATGAGCAGTTCTTC. It specifies CASTLGNEQFF. J is TRBJ2-1 and V is TRBV19; no definite D call. Looked up from germline, CDR1 is LNHDA and CDR2 is SQIVND (reference sequence). The CDR3 runs to 11 residues. Trimming took off 7 bases at V and 6 bases at J, with 7 bases between the two ends.

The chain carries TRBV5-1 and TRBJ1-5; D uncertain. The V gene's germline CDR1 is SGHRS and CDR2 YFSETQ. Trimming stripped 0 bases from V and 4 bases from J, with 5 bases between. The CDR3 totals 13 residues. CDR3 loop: CASSLAENQPQHF. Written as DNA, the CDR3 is TGCGCCAGCAGCTTGGCAGAAAATCAGCCCCAGCATTTT.

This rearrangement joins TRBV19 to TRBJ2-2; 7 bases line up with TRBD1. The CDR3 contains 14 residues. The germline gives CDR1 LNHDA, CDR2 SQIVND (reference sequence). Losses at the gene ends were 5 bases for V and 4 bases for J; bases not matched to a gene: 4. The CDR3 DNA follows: TGTGCCAGTAGTCCGGGACAGATCACCGGGGAGCTGTTTTTT. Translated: CASSPGQITGELFF.

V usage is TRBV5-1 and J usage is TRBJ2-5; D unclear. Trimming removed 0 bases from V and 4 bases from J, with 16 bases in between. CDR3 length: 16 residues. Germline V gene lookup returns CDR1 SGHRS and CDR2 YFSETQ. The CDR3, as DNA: TGCGCCAGCAGCTTGGGGGATGCCCCCTGGGGAGAGACCCAGTACTTC. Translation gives CASSLGDAPWGETQYF.

The CDR3 DNA sequence: TGCGCCAGCAGCCAACTAGGTGGTTTCTACGAGCAGTACTTC. Its protein product is CASSQLGGFYEQYF. The chain has TRBV4-1 and TRBJ2-7; D gene ambiguous. Trimming cost V 2 bases and J 3 bases, with 11 bases left between them. CDR3 length equals 14 residues. Per the germline V gene, CDR1 is MGHRA and CDR2 is YSYEKL.

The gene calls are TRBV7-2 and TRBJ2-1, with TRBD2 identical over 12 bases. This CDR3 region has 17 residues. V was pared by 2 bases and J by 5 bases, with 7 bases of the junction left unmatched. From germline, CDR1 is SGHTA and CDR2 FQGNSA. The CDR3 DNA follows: TGTGCCAGCAGCTTACGCAATAGACTAGCGGGGGACAATGAGCAGTTCTTC. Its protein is CASSLRNRLAGDNEQFF.

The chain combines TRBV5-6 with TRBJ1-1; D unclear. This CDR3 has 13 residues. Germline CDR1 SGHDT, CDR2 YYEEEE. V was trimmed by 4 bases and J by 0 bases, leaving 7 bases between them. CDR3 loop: CASSLLVNTEAFF. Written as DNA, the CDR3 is TGTGCCAGCAGCCTGTTGGTGAACACTGAAGCTTTCTTT.

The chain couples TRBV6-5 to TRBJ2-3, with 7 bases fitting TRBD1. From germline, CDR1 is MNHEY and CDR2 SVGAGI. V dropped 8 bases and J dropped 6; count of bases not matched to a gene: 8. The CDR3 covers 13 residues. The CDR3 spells CASPPGQPDTQYF. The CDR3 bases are TGTGCCAGCCCCCCGGGACAGCCGGATACGCAGTATTTT.

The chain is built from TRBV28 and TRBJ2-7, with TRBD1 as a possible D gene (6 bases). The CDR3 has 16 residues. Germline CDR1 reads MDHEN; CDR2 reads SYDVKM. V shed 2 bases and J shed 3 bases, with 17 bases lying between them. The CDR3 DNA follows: TGTGCCAGCAGTTTACGGGGACAAGGGGCGAACTACGAGCAGTACTTC. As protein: CASSLRGQGANYEQYF.

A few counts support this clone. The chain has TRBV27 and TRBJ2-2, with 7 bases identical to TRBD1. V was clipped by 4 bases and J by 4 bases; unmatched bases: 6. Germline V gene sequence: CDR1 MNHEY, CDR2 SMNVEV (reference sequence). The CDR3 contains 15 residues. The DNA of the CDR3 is TGTGCCAGCAGTTGGGACAGCCCGGGCACCGGGGAGCTGTTTTTT. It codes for CASSWDSPGTGELFF.

The CDR3 is CASSLDGLANYNEQFF. CDR3 DNA: TGCGCCAGCAGCTTGGACGGACTAGCGAACTACAATGAGCAGTTCTTC. V gene TRBV5-1 combines with J gene TRBJ2-1, with 9 nucleotides matching TRBD2. CDR3 size: 16 residues. The ends lost 0 bases at V and 3 bases at J; junction bases unmatched: 4. In germline, CDR1 is SGHRS, CDR2 YFSETQ.

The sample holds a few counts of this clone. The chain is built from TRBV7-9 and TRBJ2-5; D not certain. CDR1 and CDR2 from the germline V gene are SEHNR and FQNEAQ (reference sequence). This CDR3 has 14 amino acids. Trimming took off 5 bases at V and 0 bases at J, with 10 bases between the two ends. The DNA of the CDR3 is TGTGCCAGCAGCCAGGACCTGTACCAAGAGACCCAGTACTTC. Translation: CASSQDLYQETQYF.

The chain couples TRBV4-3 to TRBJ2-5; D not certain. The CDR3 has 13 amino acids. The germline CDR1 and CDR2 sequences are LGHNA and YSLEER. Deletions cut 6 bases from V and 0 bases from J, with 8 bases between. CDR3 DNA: TGCGCCAGCAGTCGGACCTACCAAGAGACCCAGTACTTC. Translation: CASSRTYQETQYF.

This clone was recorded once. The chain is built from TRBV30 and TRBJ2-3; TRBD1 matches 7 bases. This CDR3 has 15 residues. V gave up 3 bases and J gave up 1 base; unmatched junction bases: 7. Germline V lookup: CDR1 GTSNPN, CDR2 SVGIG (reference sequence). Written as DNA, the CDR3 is TGTGCCTGGAGCCTAGGGGGCTCTGGCACAGATACGCAGTATTTT. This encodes CAWSLGGSGTDTQYF.

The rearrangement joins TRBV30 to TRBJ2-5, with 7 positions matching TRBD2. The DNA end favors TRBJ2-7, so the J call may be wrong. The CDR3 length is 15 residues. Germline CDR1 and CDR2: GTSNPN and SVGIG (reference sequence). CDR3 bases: TGTGCCTGGAGTGGAACCCCAGCGGGGACCTACGAGCAGTACTTC. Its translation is CAWSGTPAGTYEQYF.

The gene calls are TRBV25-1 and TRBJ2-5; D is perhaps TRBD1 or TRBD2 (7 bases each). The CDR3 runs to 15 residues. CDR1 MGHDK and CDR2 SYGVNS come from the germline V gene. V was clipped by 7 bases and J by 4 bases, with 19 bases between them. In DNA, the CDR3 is TGTGCCAGCACTATAGGCCGCAGGGGGGGAGAGACCCAGTACTTC. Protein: CASTIGRRGGETQYF.

The CDR3 nucleotides are TGTGCCAGCAGTTACTACAGGAGCTCCTACGAGCAGTACTTC. Translated: CASSYYRSSYEQYF. The genes are TRBV6-5 and TRBJ2-7, with a weak D call TRBD1 (5 bases). Trimming cost V 1 base and J 0 bases, with 7 bases left between them. This CDR3 has 14 amino acids. The germline V gene encodes CDR1 MNHEY and CDR2 SVGAGI.

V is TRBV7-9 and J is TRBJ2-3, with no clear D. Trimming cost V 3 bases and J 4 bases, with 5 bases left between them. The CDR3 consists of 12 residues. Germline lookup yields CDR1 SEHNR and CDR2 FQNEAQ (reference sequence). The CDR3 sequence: CASSFIADTQYF. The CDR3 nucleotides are TGTGCCAGCAGCTTTATCGCAGATACGCAGTATTTT.

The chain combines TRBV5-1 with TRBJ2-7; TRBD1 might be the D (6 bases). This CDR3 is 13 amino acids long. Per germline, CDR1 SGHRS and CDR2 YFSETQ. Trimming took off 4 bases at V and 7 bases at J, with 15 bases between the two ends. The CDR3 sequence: CASSPQQGWEQYF. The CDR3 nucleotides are TGCGCCAGCAGCCCTCAACAGGGCTGGGAGCAGTACTTC. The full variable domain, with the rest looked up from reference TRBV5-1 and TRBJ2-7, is KAGVTQTPRYLIKTRGQQVTLSCSPISGHRSVSWYQQTPGQGLQFLFEYFSETQRNKGNFPGRFSGRQFSNSRSEMNVSTLELGDSALYLCASSPQQGWEQYFGPGTRLTVT.

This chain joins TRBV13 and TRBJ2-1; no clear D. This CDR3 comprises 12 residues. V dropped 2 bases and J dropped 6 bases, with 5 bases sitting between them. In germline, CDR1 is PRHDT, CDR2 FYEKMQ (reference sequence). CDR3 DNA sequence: TGTGCCAGCAGCTTAAGTAGCAATGAGCAGTTCTTC. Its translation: CASSLSSNEQFF. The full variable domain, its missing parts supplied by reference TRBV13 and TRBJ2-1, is AAGVIQSPRHLIKEKRETATLKCYPIPRHDTVYWYQQGPGQDPQFLISFYEKMQSDKGSIPDRFSAQQFSDYHSELNMSSLELGDSALYFCASSLSSNEQFFGPGTRLTVL.

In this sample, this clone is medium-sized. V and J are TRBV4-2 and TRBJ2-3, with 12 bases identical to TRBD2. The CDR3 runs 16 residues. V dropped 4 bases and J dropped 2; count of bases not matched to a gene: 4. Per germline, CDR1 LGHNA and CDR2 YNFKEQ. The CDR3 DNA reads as TGTGCCAGCAGCCCGTGGACTAGCGGGGTCACAGATACGCAGTATTTT. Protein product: CASSPWTSGVTDTQYF.

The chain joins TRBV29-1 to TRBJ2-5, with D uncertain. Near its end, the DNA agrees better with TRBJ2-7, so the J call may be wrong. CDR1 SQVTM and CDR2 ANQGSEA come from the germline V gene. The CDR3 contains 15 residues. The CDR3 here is CSVEDQRSPAYEQYF. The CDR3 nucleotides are TGCAGCGTTGAAGATCAGAGGTCGCCGGCCTACGAGCAGTACTTC.

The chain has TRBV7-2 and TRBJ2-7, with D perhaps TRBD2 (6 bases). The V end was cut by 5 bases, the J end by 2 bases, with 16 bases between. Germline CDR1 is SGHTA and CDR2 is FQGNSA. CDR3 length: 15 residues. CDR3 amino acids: CASSLDGGTAYEQYF. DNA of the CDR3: TGTGCCAGCAGCCTGGACGGGGGAACCGCCTACGAGCAGTACTTC.